This T cell receptor beta chain originates from a study of blood T cell repertoires in COVID-19. The wider study: Some COVID-19 samples were acute and others convalescent; all came from the United States, Italy and Spain. The analysed material was cDNA or gDNA that came from T cells, B-cell-depleted T cells, or PBMCs.

V shed 6 bases, J shed 8 bases, and the junction held 6 bases outside the gene matches. This CDR3 is built from 13 residues. Germline V CDR1 and CDR2: ENHRY, SYGVKD. As processed by the authors: Reference gene primer amplification gave estimated nucleated cell counts. Sequenced by immunoSEQ multiplex PCR; TCRdb stores in-frame clones only, minus some. V, J and clone size reflect that table, while D and trimming were determined from the DNA. The sample comprises fewer than 250,000 clones, more than 75% of which are singletons, and about 5.4% rests with the top ten. Followed longitudinally, the Seattle patients had been enrolled during active infection.

This chain uses TRBV10-3 with TRBJ1-2, with 10 bases lining up with TRBD1. Material: peripheral blood. This receptor was taken from a woman older than 75 with COVID-19, enrolled during active disease. CDR3 amino acids: CAISGQGGYGYTF. The CDR3 DNA reads TGTGCCATCAGCGGACAGGGGGGTTACGGCTACACCTTC.